This TCR beta chain derives from a study of cytomegalovirus exposure and HLA in healthy donors. Across the study: From 150 million to 200 million T cells, an earlier analysis saw approximately 110 million unique TCR beta sequences. Study-wide results and caveats: Donors were assumed by presence/absence analyses to have roughly uniform sequencing depth. Specific recognition of CMV antigens was confirmed in vitro for a few chains (all CMV-associated). HLA allele associations emerged for some 16,000 TCR beta sequences in a later analysis, at 0.05 false discovery rate.

Primers for the PCR totalled 60 Vbeta and 13 Jbeta. Measured with immunoSEQ multiplex PCR; TCRdb has only the in-frame clones, and not every one. Altogether tens of thousands of clones are present, around 76% being singletons, with the ten largest covering 6.2%. This clone was observed a handful of times. What it binds is unknown. The TCR sequence derives from a woman in her forties or fifties in good health and CMV-seropositive. Sequenced: PBMCs.

The CDR3 nucleotides read TGTGCCAGCAGCTATGGGACTAGCGGGAGGGCCCGGAATACGCAGTATTTT. It yields the protein CASSYGTSGRARNTQYF. The rearrangement joins TRBV11-1 to TRBJ2-3, with 16 bases identical to TRBD2. The V gene's germline CDR1 is SGHAT and CDR2 FQDESV (reference sequence). The CDR3 has 17 residues. Germline trimming cut 4 bases from V and 7 bases from J; bases unmatched to any gene: 8.